This entry lists 15 T cell receptor beta chains sequenced from one sample in a study of T cells in Graves' hyperthyroidism and ophthalmopathy. RNA transcripts were the template for amplifying TCR beta CDR3 regions. With the HTBI primer set, the TCR CDR3 went through a first round of RT-PCR. TCRdb analysed the multiplex PCR reads with MiXCR anew, one entry per CDR3 protein. In the table there are about 590,000 distinct CDR3 sequences, around 14% of which are singletons. The sequenced sample consisted of blood. The receptor set was obtained from a woman under 30 with Graves' ophthalmopathy.

At least ten counts were recorded for this clonotype. The V call is TRBV11-2, the J call TRBJ1-6; TRBD1 aligns across 8 bases. V was clipped by 0 bases and J by 10 bases; unmatched bases: 11. This CDR3 is 17 amino acids long. Germline assignment: CDR1 SGHAT and CDR2 FQNNGV. The CDR3 region has the DNA TGTGCCAGCAGCTTAGAAGGACAGGGAGGGCCGGGATCACCCCTCCACTTT. Its protein is CASSLEGQGGPGSPLHF.

In its sample, this clonotype was seen many times. The rearrangement uses TRBV12-3 or TRBV12-4 and TRBJ2-3, with 11 bases matching TRBD2. The CDR3 runs to 14 residues. V lost 10 bases, J lost 7 bases, and 10 bases stayed unmatched. This CDR3 is CANTPGLAVNTQYF. CDR3 nucleotides: TGTGCCAACACTCCGGGACTAGCGGTGAATACGCAGTATTTT.

This clonotype came up many times. The chain couples TRBV18 to TRBJ2-5; D possibly matches TRBD1 or TRBD2 (5 bases each). Germline CDR1 is KGHSH and CDR2 is LQKENI. The V end was cut by 8 bases, the J end by 5 bases, with 18 bases between. This CDR3 contains 14 residues. In nucleotides, the CDR3 is TGTGCCAGCACCCGAGAGGGGCGCGTTGAGACCCAGTACTTC. Its protein product is CASTREGRVETQYF.

There are a few counts of this clonotype. The chain employs TRBV19 and TRBJ1-1; D unclear. CDR1 LNHDA and CDR2 SQIVND come from the germline V gene (reference sequence). The V and J ends lost 3 bases and 3 bases respectively, with 14 bases between them. This CDR3 has 15 amino acids. CDR3 nucleotide sequence: TGTGCCAGTAGTATGGCTGGCGGGTCAGACACTGAAGCTTTCTTT. Protein product: CASSMAGGSDTEAFF.

This clonotype has ten or more counts. V usage is TRBV3-1 and J usage is TRBJ2-5, with TRBD1 as a possible D gene (5 bases). Germline values: CDR1 LGHDT, CDR2 YNNKEL (reference sequence). This CDR3 region has 16 residues. V lost 0 bases and J lost 3, with 14 bases in between. CDR3 sequence: CASSQDQYRRKETQYF. Here the CDR3 DNA reads TGTGCCAGCAGCCAAGATCAGTACAGGCGAAAAGAGACCCAGTACTTC.

This clonotype was seen many times. The chain joins TRBV12-5 to TRBJ2-1; 8 positions agree with TRBD2. Germline V gene lookup returns CDR1 LGHNT and CDR2 FRNRAP. The V gene end was trimmed by 7 bases and the J gene end by 6 bases; junction bases not matched to a gene: 17. The CDR3 is 17 residues long. The CDR3 loop is CASAPGLDSRGGNEQFF. In DNA form, the CDR3 reads TGTGCTAGTGCCCCGGGACTAGATTCTCGGGGTGGCAATGAGCAGTTCTTC.

The table lists this clonotype with many counts. The V gene is TRBV5-5, the J gene TRBJ1-2; 8 bases are a match to TRBD1. In germline, CDR1 is SGHKS, CDR2 YYEKEE (reference sequence). The CDR3 length is 13 residues. The V and J ends lost 4 bases and 4 bases, in that order; junction bases with no gene match: 3. The CDR3 DNA is TGTGCCAGCAGCCACGGACAGGGCTATGGCTACACCTTC. It is translated as CASSHGQGYGYTF.

This clonotype was seen at least ten times. The genes are TRBV2 and TRBJ2-5; the match to TRBD1 covers 8 bases. V trimming: 6 bases; J trimming: 5 bases; junction bases outside the gene matches: 14. Germline V gene data show CDR1 as SNHLY and CDR2 as FYNNEI. The CDR3 consists of 16 residues. This chain's CDR3 is CASSFPTGVPLETQYF. In DNA form, the CDR3 reads TGTGCCAGCAGCTTCCCGACAGGGGTCCCTTTGGAGACCCAGTACTTC.

The chain is built from TRBV27 and TRBJ2-2; D is perhaps TRBD1 or TRBD2 (7 bases each). V lost 3 bases and J 7 bases, leaving 15 bases between the germline ends. Per germline, CDR1 MNHEY and CDR2 SMNVEV (reference sequence). This CDR3 contains 15 residues. The CDR3 region has the DNA TGTGCCAGCAGTTTCCTCCAGGGGGGGGGCGGGGAGCTGTTTTTT. Amino acid sequence: CASSFLQGGGGELFF.

This clonotype showed up many times. This chain's CDR3 is CSARGLAGHNEQFF. CDR3 in DNA: TGCAGTGCTAGGGGATTAGCGGGGCACAATGAGCAGTTCTTC. The chain combines TRBV20-1 with TRBJ2-1; 8 bases map to TRBD2. The CDR3 is made up of 14 amino acids. V was pared by 3 bases and J by 5 bases, with 6 bases of the junction left unmatched. The germline V gene encodes CDR1 DFQATT and CDR2 SNEGSKA (reference sequence).

This clonotype showed up many times. The rearrangement links TRBV3-1 to TRBJ2-5; 12 bases line up with TRBD1. CDR1 is LGHDT and CDR2 is YNNKEL in the germline V gene (reference sequence). The CDR3 runs 15 residues. J gave up 6 bases and V 4 bases, and 6 bases lay outside the gene matches. The CDR3 spells CASSPGTGGAKTQYF. CDR3 nucleotides: TGTGCCAGCAGCCCCGGGACAGGGGGCGCGAAGACCCAGTACTTC.

This clonotype was seen at least ten times. The chain joins TRBV20-1 to TRBJ1-3, with D possibly TRBD1 on 5 matching bases. This CDR3 comprises 15 residues. Trimming stripped 3 bases from V and 0 bases from J, with 12 bases between. The germline V gene encodes CDR1 DFQATT and CDR2 SNEGSKA (reference sequence). CDR3 nucleotide sequence: TGCAGTGCTAGGAGGGACTCCAACTCTGGAAACACCATATATTTT. It encodes CSARRDSNSGNTIYF.

The CDR3 DNA sequence: TGTGCCAGCAGTTTATCAGGTCACTACAATGAGCAGTTCTTC. It yields the protein CASSLSGHYNEQFF. The genes are TRBV27 and TRBJ2-1; D remains ambiguous. Germline-derived CDR1 and CDR2 are MNHEY and SMNVEV (reference sequence). This CDR3 comprises 14 residues. Between the trimmed V and J ends, which lost 0 bases and 3 bases, there was a span of 6 bases.

In its sample, this clonotype was seen many times. The rearrangement joins TRBV2 to TRBJ1-1, with TRBD1 identical over 7 bases. Germline CDR1 and CDR2: SNHLY and FYNNEI. J lost 4 bases, V lost 6 bases, and 8 bases had no gene match. The CDR3 extends over 14 amino acids. The CDR3 loop reads CASSDRVLGTEAFF. CDR3 coding DNA: TGTGCCAGCAGCGACAGGGTCCTGGGCACTGAAGCTTTCTTT.

This clonotype showed up many times. The J gene is TRBJ2-2, the V gene TRBV2, with D perhaps TRBD1 (6 bases). From germline, CDR1 is SNHLY and CDR2 FYNNEI. V was trimmed by 5 bases and J by 2 bases, leaving 9 bases between them. This CDR3 spans 14 amino acids. The CDR3 coding sequence is TGTGCCAGCAGTCGGACAGAAAACACCGGGGAGCTGTTTTTT. It specifies CASSRTENTGELFF. The whole variable domain, remainder taken from reference TRBV2 and TRBJ2-2, is EPEVTQTPSHQVTQMGQEVILRCVPISNHLYFYWYRQILGQKVEFLVSFYNNEISEKSEIFDDQFSVERPDGSNFTLKIRSTKLEDSAMYFCASSRTENTGELFFGEGSRLTVL.